This T cell receptor (beta chain) is drawn from a study of cytomegalovirus exposure and HLA in healthy donors. The wider study: A data release that came early held some 79 million unique TCRs from HLA-typed donors.

Comments on this clone: What it binds is not known.

CDR3 length: 16 residues. The V end lost 1 base, the J end lost 0 bases, and 11 bases lay between the germline ends. Germline V CDR1 and CDR2: MGHRA, YSYEKL. General observations from the study: In a later analysis, TCR beta V- and J-gene trimming was associated with a missense DCLRE1C variant. The authors confirmed in vitro that a few CMV-associated chains were specific for CMV antigens. Cytomegalovirus-associated TCR beta chains were listed, numbering roughly 150.

PCR amplification relied on 60 Vbeta primers (plus 13 Jbeta primers). Sequenced by immunoSEQ multiplex PCR; TCRdb stores in-frame clones only, minus some. The specimen's table records 70,000 to 100,000 clones. The V gene is TRBV4-1, the J gene TRBJ2-3, with no clear D. The source of this sequence is a girl between 10 and 17 years old in good health and CMV-seropositive. The specimen sequenced was PBMCs. The CDR3 loop reads CASSQVGDWSTDTQYF. The CDR3 DNA reads TGCGCCAGCAGCCAAGTGGGTGACTGGAGCACAGATACGCAGTATTTT.